This TCR beta chain was sequenced in a study of shared clonotypes between healthy human individuals (dated by TCRdb to about 2020). Context from the whole study: The cohort included three men and a couple of women between 18 and 49 years of age. For each donor, CD4 naive and CD4 memory were each given three plates, CD8 naive was given two plates, and CD8 memory was given one plate. The study deeply sequenced blood TCR repertoires of about 5 healthy adults to estimate repertoire size and the extent of clonotype sharing between individuals. To increase sequencing depth and limit assay-specific biases, different laboratories used diverse techniques to prepare libraries and sequence TCR repertoires. Per donor, leukapheresis produced somewhere between about 0.94 and 8.9 billion PBMCs. Study-wide conclusions, independent of this receptor: Even with the large sequencing depth, rarefaction of the sorted-subset datasets indicated that sequencing was incomplete. Pairwise subsampling indicated that sequencing depth was expected to affect the degree of clonotype sharing among donors. Naive subsets generally had larger estimated clonotype richness than memory subsets. Clonotypes shared by all four sorted-subset donors showed higher generation probabilities than non-shared clonotypes. When a handful of donors were compared, the shared fraction of clonotypes was around 5% for naive CD4, 3.5% to 4% for naive CD8, 2.3% for memory CD4, and 0.35% to 0.5% for memory CD8. Sampling was limited to blood, and TCR repertoires in tissue likely differ from TCR repertoires in blood. Because the study included only a small number of donors, the genetic and exposure-history diversity represented was limited.

The trim is 6 bases for V and 0 bases for J, with a gap of 12 bases between the germline ends. Measured from the cysteine to the phenylalanine, the CDR3 is 15 residues long. Kept here is only the CDR3 DNA, which spans 45 bases and is read in frame from base 1. CDR1 MNHEY and CDR2 SVGAGI were looked up in the germline V gene. Using the deep immunoSEQ assay, TCR CDR3 regions were amplified from genomic DNA by multiplex PCR. Extracted genomic DNA from each cell subset was distributed evenly across all wells of several immunoSEQ 96-well plates, and each plate was treated as a replicate. For sorted subsets, approximately 190 ng genomic DNA, equal to about 30,000 T cell genomes, was loaded into each replicate PCR. Purified libraries were measured with a Qubit 3.0 fluorometer, size-checked on a Bioanalyzer 2100, and measured again with the KAPA Library Quantification kit. Every immunoSEQ 96-well plate was sequenced on a dedicated single-read 150-cycle Illumina NextSeq 550 flow cell. In the paper's pipeline: The immunoSEQ output contained only junctional sequences without quality scores, so filtering could not match that applied to full-length reads. To assign V/J genes and CDR3, sequences were annotated against IMGT germline references using PyIR, a Python wrapper for IgBLAST v1.9. Reads were removed for weak V/J assignments (E-value above 1e-6), missing CDR3, stop codons, out-of-frame junctions, or ambiguous translated residues. V3J clonotypes were defined as sequences sharing an identical inferred V gene, J gene, and CDR3 amino acid sequence. To compute the percentage overlap between repertoires, the number of shared unique clonotypes was divided by the size of the smaller repertoire. Richness of each repertoire was evaluated using RTK rarefaction, the Chao1 estimator, and Recon v2.1 estimates of unobserved clonotypes. OLGA was used to compute generation probabilities for all TCRbeta clonotypes that the gDNA method yielded from a handful of donors. TCRdb's version of the immuneACCESS table is confined to in-frame rearrangements and falls short of the full clone set. An unresolved V gene accounts for under half of the shortfall where checked; the remainder is of unknown origin. For V, J and clone size, that table is used; D and trimming come from the DNA. The sample table records roughly 2 million clones; almost 96% of these occur just once. The ten top clones hold 0.1% to 0.15% of the sample.

About this clone itself: Its antigen target is currently unknown. There are no base qualities to consult, and no much larger clone falls within one base.

Healthy HIV-negative adults with no recently reported acute infections or vaccinations were included as donors. Every donor was a Caucasian adult residing in Nashville, Tennessee, USA. CD4+ T cells were enriched by magnetic negative selection, after which naive cells were positively selected on CD45RA and the negative fraction was taken as the memory subset. Blood was obtained by leukapheresis, after which PBMCs were separated by Ficoll-Histopaque density gradient centrifugation and cryopreserved in liquid nitrogen vapor phase. Analytical flow cytometry was used to check the purity and quantity of each magnetically sorted T cell population. Each sorted fraction had its genomic DNA isolated and then quantified by UV absorbance on a Nanodrop 2000c.

The receptor was isolated from a man between 18 and 29 years old in good health. Sequencing was carried out using naive CD4+ T cells sorted from blood. The sample's cell subset or site label, in plain terms: CD45RA+ positively selected. Recombination joined TRBV6-5 with TRBJ1-3; no D gene is confidently identified. The CDR3 loop reads CASRPQLTSGNTIYF. The DNA sequence is given as TGTGCCAGCAGACCTCAACTTACCTCTGGAAACACCATATATTTT.